The sample holds one count of the clone carrying this T cell receptor beta chain. There are 16 residues in the CDR3. V lost 4 bases to trimming and J lost 4 bases, with 19 bases between them. Germline CDR1 and CDR2: LGHNA and YSLEER. These data originate in a study of cytomegalovirus exposure and HLA in healthy donors. The PCR made use of 60 Vbeta and 13 Jbeta primers. Clones were sequenced by immunoSEQ multiplex PCR, and TCRdb holds only the in-frame ones, with some missing. In the table there are some 85,000 clones, less than 80% of which are singletons. The gene calls are TRBV4-3 and TRBJ1-1; a possible D gene is TRBD1 (5 bases). The source material was PBMCs. This clonotype originated in a male donor in good health and CMV-seronegative. CDR3 nucleotide sequence: TGCGCCAGCAGCCGTTTTCTGGGGCAGGGACTCACTGAAGCTTTCTTT. It is translated as CASSRFLGQGLTEAFF.